These T cell receptor beta chains were read from a single sample in a study of T cell changes during pregnancy in multiple sclerosis. Profiling relied on immunoSEQ multiplex PCR, and the TCRdb table lists in-frame clones only, not all of them. Among 64,000 or so clones listed, around 93% were seen once. Material: peripheral blood, obtained in the first trimester of pregnancy. These receptors were obtained from a female donor with multiple sclerosis, enrolled in a pregnancy study. Each CDR3 is given with its conserved first and last residue. D genes are given only for firm matches. Only part of the rows carry a size: once, few, many, or a class if the clone is expanded.

clone size,J gene,V gene,D gene,CDR3 DNA,CDR3 protein
-,TRBJ2-7,TRBV6-5,-,TGTGCCAGCAGCGTAACTAGGGTGGGTCGCGAGCAGTACTTC,CASSVTRVGREQYF
once,TRBJ2-1,TRBV5-4,TRBD2,TGTGCCAGCAGCTTCAAGGCTAGCGGGAGGGGTTTGGATGAGCAGTTCTTC,CASSFKASGRGLDEQFF
-,TRBJ2-3,TRBV6-5,-,TGTGCCAGCAGCGACTACACAGATACGCAGTATTTT,CASSDYTDTQYF
-,TRBJ1-2,TRBV15,TRBD1,TGTGCCACCAGCAGAGTAGGATCAGGGGGGACCTTC,CATSRVGSGGTF
-,TRBJ2-1,TRBV11-2,TRBD2,TGTGCCACCACGGGACTAGCGGGCCGCTTCTATGGCACTGAGCAGTTCTTC,CATTGLAGRFYGTEQFF
-,TRBJ2-7,TRBV28,-,TGTGCCAGCAGCAGACAAGACTACGAGCAGTACTTC,CASSRQDYEQYF
-,TRBJ2-7,TRBV7-2,TRBD2,TGTGCCAGCAGCCGTCCAACGACTAGCGGGAGCTCCTACGAGCAGTACTTC,CASSRPTTSGSSYEQYF
-,TRBJ2-2,TRBV7-9,-,TGTGCCAGCAGCTTAGGTTACGGGAGGGAGCTGTTTTTT,CASSLGYGRELFF
-,TRBJ2-1,TRBV5-4,-,TGTGCCAGCAGCTCAGAGCCGACTAGATTCAATGAGCAGTTCTTC,CASSSEPTRFNEQFF
-,TRBJ2-2,TRBV5-4,TRBD1,TGTGCCAGCAGCTTGGGGACAGGGGCAGTGGGAGGGGAGCTGTTTTTT,CASSLGTGAVGGELFF
-,TRBJ2-7,TRBV7-8,TRBD2,TGTGCCAGCAGCCAGACTAGCGGGAGCTACGAGCAGTACTTC,CASSQTSGSYEQYF
-,TRBJ1-1,TRBV25-1,-,TGTGCCAGCAGCGGGGCTGGGGGGGCGTCATGGACTGAAGCTTTCTTT,CASSGAGGASWTEAFF
few,TRBJ2-7,TRBV7-9,TRBD1,TGTGCCAGCAGCTCAGGACAGGGTCCGGACGAGCAGTACTTC,CASSSGQGPDEQYF
once,TRBJ2-5,TRBV5-1,TRBD1,TGCGCCAGCAGCTGGAAACAGGGGGTTGGAGAGACCCAGTACTTC,CASSWKQGVGETQYF
-,TRBJ2-1,TRBV6-5,TRBD2,TGTGCCAGCAGTTACCAGGCTAGCGGGAGCAATGAGCAGTTCTTC,CASSYQASGSNEQFF
-,TRBJ2-7,TRBV5-1,-,TGCGCCAGCAGGTCTAATAGCGGACCTACCTACGAGCAGTACTTC,CASRSNSGPTYEQYF
-,TRBJ2-1,TRBV5-4,TRBD2,TGTGCCAGCAGCAGGACCTTAGCGGGAGGGTCGACCTACAATGAGCAGTTCTTC,CASSRTLAGGSTYNEQFF
-,TRBJ2-1,TRBV11-3,TRBD1,TGTGCCAGCAGCTTAGAGACAGGGGGTTGGAATGAGCAGTTCTTC,CASSLETGGWNEQFF
-,TRBJ2-1,TRBV4-3,TRBD2,TGCGCCAGCAGCCCACGACTAGCGCGTAATGAGCAGTTCTTC,CASSPRLARNEQFF